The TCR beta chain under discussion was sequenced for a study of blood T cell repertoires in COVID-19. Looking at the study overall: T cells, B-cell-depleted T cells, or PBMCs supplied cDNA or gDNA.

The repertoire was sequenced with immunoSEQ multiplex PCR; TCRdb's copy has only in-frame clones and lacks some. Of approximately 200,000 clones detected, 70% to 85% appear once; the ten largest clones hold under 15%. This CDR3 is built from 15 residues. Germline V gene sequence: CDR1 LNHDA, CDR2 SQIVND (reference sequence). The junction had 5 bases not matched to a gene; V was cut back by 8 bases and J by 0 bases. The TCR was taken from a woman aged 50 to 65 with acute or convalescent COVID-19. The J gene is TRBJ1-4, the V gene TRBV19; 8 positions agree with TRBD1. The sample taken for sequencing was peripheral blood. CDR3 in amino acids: CASSGTGATNEKLFF. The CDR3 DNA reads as TGTGCCAGTTCCGGGACAGGAGCAACTAATGAAAAACTGTTTTTT.